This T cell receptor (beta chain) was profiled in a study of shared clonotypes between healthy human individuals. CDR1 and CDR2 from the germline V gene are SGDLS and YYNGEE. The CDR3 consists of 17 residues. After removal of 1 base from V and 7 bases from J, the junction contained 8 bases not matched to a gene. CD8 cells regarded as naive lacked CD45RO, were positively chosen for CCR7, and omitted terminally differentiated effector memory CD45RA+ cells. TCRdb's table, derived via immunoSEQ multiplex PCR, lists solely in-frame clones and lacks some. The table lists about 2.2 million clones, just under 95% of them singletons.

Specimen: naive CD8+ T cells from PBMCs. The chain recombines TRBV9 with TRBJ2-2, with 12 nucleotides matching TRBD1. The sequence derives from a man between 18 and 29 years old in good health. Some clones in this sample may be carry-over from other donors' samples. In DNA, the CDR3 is TGTGCCAGCAGCGTACGGGACAGGGGGCTTCTCGGCGGGGAGCTGTTTTTT. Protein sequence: CASSVRDRGLLGGELFF.